The rows below give T cell receptor beta chains drawn from one sample of a study of T cell repertoires in cytomegalovirus infection. These receptors' targets are unknown. Each CDR3 protein is one row after TCRdb ran MiXCR on the reads. The sample has about 280,000 distinct CDR3 sequences, less than 25% seen once. The specimen comprised cultured PBMCs, sampled from culture after CMV antigen stimulation. These receptors were obtained from a human donor in good health (CMV status not recorded). Some clones in this sample may be carry-over from other donors' samples. The CDR3 runs from the conserved cysteine through the conserved F or W. D genes are given only for firm matches. Rows may omit the clone size; those that give it use once, few, many or a size class.

>.|TRBJ2-2|.|TRBV7-2
TGTGCCAGCAGCTTATTTACTCCGAACACCGGGGAGCTGTTTTTT
CASSLFTPNTGELFF
>.|TRBJ2-5|few|TRBV6-2/TRBV6-3
TGTGCCAGCAGTTACGTAGCGGATTACCAAGAGACCCAGTACTTC
CASSYVADYQETQYF
>TRBD1|TRBJ2-7|few|TRBV27
TGTGCCAGCAGTCCCATCCCCGGGACAGCAAGCTCCTACGAGCAGTACTTC
CASSPIPGTASSYEQYF
>.|TRBJ1-1|few|TRBV19
TGTGCCAGTAGTAACAGTCCGCGGCAGACAGCTTTCTTT
CASSNSPRQTAFF
>TRBD1|TRBJ1-1|few|TRBV19
TGTGCCAGTAGCAGAGGACAGGGTGAAGCTTTCTTT
CASSRGQGEAFF
>TRBD1|TRBJ1-1|few|TRBV5-1
TGCGCCAGCAGGCGTACCGGGACAGGGTTTCAGAACACTGAAGCTTTCTTT
CASRRTGTGFQNTEAFF
>.|TRBJ2-1|few|TRBV12-3/TRBV12-4
TGTGCCTCCAAAAGGGGCGGGAAGGGAAATGAGCAGTTCTTC
CASKRGGKGNEQFF
>TRBD1|TRBJ2-1|many|TRBV7-9
TGTGCCAGCAGCTCAAACCGCCGGGACAGAAACAATGAGCAGTTCTTC
CASSSNRRDRNNEQFF
>TRBD2|TRBJ2-7|.|TRBV7-2
TGTGCCAGCAGCGCGGGACTAGCGGGAGGGAGCGAGCAGTACTTC
CASSAGLAGGSEQYF
>TRBD1|TRBJ2-6|.|TRBV10-3
TGTGCCATCAGGGGACAGGGGAGAGCCAACGTCCTGACTTTC
CAIRGQGRANVLTF
>TRBD2|TRBJ2-1|many|TRBV5-1
TGCGCCAGCAGCATAGGACTAGCGGACTACAATGAGCAGTTCTTC
CASSIGLADYNEQFF
>.|TRBJ1-3|.|TRBV15
TGTGCCACCAGCAGAGATATTATGTCTACTGGAAACACCATATATTTT
CATSRDIMSTGNTIYF
>.|TRBJ2-2|.|TRBV25-1
TGTGCCAGCAGTGAATCCGGGGTGACCGGGGAGCTGTTTTTT
CASSESGVTGELFF
>TRBD1|TRBJ1-4|many|TRBV7-2
TGTGCCAGCAGCTTAATTAGCCGACGAGGGGGCGATGAAAAACTGTTTTTT
CASSLISRRGGDEKLFF
>TRBD1|TRBJ2-1|few|TRBV6-1
TGTGCCATCAGCCCGGGACAGGGGCCGTACAATGAGCAGTTCTTC
CAISPGQGPYNEQFF
>.|TRBJ1-5|.|TRBV28
TGTGCCAGCAGATTCCAGGGGAGGAGCAATCAGCCCCAGCATTTT
CASRFQGRSNQPQHF
>.|TRBJ1-6|few|TRBV7-3
TGTGCCAGCAGCCGGGACCTTAATTCACCCCTCCACTTT
CASSRDLNSPLHF
>.|TRBJ2-3|few|TRBV6-5
TGTGCCAGCAGCACTCCTGGCACAACAGATACGCAGTATTTT
CASSTPGTTDTQYF
>.|TRBJ2-2|.|TRBV12-3/TRBV12-4
TGTGCCAGCAGTTTCCATAAGGGGCGGGGAAACACCGGGGAGCTGTTTTTT
CASSFHKGRGNTGELFF
>TRBD1|TRBJ1-6|few|TRBV2
TGTGCCAGCAGTGAAGGGCAGGGGGGTTCACCCCTCCACTTT
CASSEGQGGSPLHF
>TRBD1|TRBJ2-3|few|TRBV24-1
TGTGCCACCAGGGGACAGGGGGAAGCAGATACGCAGTATTTT
CATRGQGEADTQYF
>.|TRBJ1-5|many|TRBV12-3/TRBV12-4
TGTGCCAGCAGCCCCAAGGGGATTAGCAATCAGCCCCAGCATTTT
CASSPKGISNQPQHF
>TRBD1|TRBJ1-2|many|TRBV7-2
TGTGCCAGCAGCTTAGCTAAGCTTGACAGGGGGTACTATGGCTACACCTTC
CASSLAKLDRGYYGYTF
>.|TRBJ2-5|few|TRBV6-2/TRBV6-3
TGTGCCAGCAGCCGCGAGGCGGGAAGGGAGACCCAGTACTTC
CASSREAGRETQYF
>TRBD1|TRBJ1-1|.|TRBV9
TGTGCCAGCAGCGAACGGACAGGGGAGGACACTGAAGCTTTCTTT
CASSERTGEDTEAFF
>TRBD1|TRBJ2-2|few|TRBV12-3/TRBV12-4
TGTGCCAGCAGTCCGACAGGGGGCGCAGCCGGGGAGCTGTTTTTT
CASSPTGGAAGELFF
>TRBD1|TRBJ1-3|.|TRBV7-6
TGTGCCAGCAGCCAATGGGACAGGGGGGTTGGAAACACCATATATTTT
CASSQWDRGVGNTIYF
>.|TRBJ1-2|many|TRBV7-2
TGTGCCAGCAGCCCCGATACCGGGAGGGGTAACTATGGCTACACCTTC
CASSPDTGRGNYGYTF
>TRBD2|TRBJ2-2|many|TRBV7-9
TGTGCCAGCAGCCAAGGACTAGCGGGAAGTCAAACCGGGGAGCTGTTTTTT
CASSQGLAGSQTGELFF
>.|TRBJ1-5|.|TRBV6-1
TGTGCCAGCAGTGATAAGCTGATCGCGGGGCAGCCCCAGCATTTT
CASSDKLIAGQPQHF
>.|TRBJ1-2|many|TRBV7-9
TGTGCCAGCAGCGCCGCCGGGACAAGAATTTATGGCTACACCTTC
CASSAAGTRIYGYTF
>TRBD2|TRBJ2-5|.|TRBV29-1
TGCAGCGTTGGGACTAGCGGCTACGAGACCCAGTACTTC
CSVGTSGYETQYF
>.|TRBJ1-1|few|TRBV5-1
TGCGCCAGCAGCTTGGGGGCAGGGAATGAAGCTTTCTTT
CASSLGAGNEAFF
>.|TRBJ2-4|many|TRBV7-2
TGTGCCAGCAGCTCGCAACAGGGGAGGAACGCCAAAAACATTCAGTACTTC
CASSSQQGRNAKNIQYF
>.|TRBJ2-6|once|TRBV30
TGTGCCTCCCTGTTAGGGGCCAACGTCCTGACTTTC
CASLLGANVLTF
>.|TRBJ1-4|few|TRBV19
TGTGCCAGTAGTATTGCAGTTGCAACTAATGAAAAACTGTTTTTT
CASSIAVATNEKLFF
>.|TRBJ1-5|many|TRBV7-8
TGTGCCAGCAGCGTAGGACAGTTTAGCAATCAGCCCCAGCATTTT
CASSVGQFSNQPQHF
>TRBD2|TRBJ2-5|many|TRBV7-9
TGTGCCAGCAGCTTTAGACTAGCGGGAGGAGAGACCCAGTACTTC
CASSFRLAGGETQYF
>TRBD2|TRBJ2-3|once|TRBV27
TGTGCCAGCAGTCTTTATGCGGGAGGAATGGATACGCAGTATTTT
CASSLYAGGMDTQYF
>.|TRBJ2-3|many|TRBV7-8
TGTGCCAGCAGCTCGAGCCCCACAGATACGCAGTATTTT
CASSSSPTDTQYF
>TRBD2|TRBJ2-5|.|TRBV18
TGTGCCAGCTCCCGGACTAGCGGGGAAGAGACCCAGTACTTC
CASSRTSGEETQYF
>TRBD2|TRBJ2-7|many|TRBV7-2
TGTGCCAGCAGCATTCATGCGGGGGGCCTCTACGAGCAGTACTTC
CASSIHAGGLYEQYF
>TRBD2|TRBJ2-2|many|TRBV7-6
TGTGCCAGCAGCTTGGAGCGGGGGCGCGGGGACACCGGGGAGCTGTTTTTT
CASSLERGRGDTGELFF
>TRBD2|TRBJ2-5|few|TRBV7-6
TGTGCCAGCAGCTTAGAACGAGGCGGGAGGGCCGGGGAGACCCAGTACTTC
CASSLERGGRAGETQYF
>.|TRBJ2-4|.|TRBV6-1
TGTGCCAGCACCCCCCCCCTAGTTAGAAGGTTTGGGAACATTCAGTACTTC
CASTPPLVRRFGNIQYF
>TRBD2|TRBJ2-3|few|TRBV10-3
TGTGCCTACGGGACTAGCGGCCGAGATACGCAGTATTTT
CAYGTSGRDTQYF
>.|TRBJ1-2|.|TRBV9
TGTGCCAGCAGCGTAGGCGGCGGGAACTATGGCTACACCTTC
CASSVGGGNYGYTF
>TRBD2|TRBJ2-3|few|TRBV20-1
TGCAGTGCTCCCAGGTGGCTAGCGGGAGGGCCCGTCTCAGATACGCAGTATTTT
CSAPRWLAGGPVSDTQYF
>.|TRBJ1-2|few|TRBV20-1
TGCAGTGCCCATACCGGGACGGTCTATGGCTACACCTTC
CSAHTGTVYGYTF